This T cell receptor beta chain was recovered during a study of post-analysis software for immune sequencing data. Study conclusions and caveats: TRBV5-6, TRBV5-1 and TRBV20-1 were among about 5 TRBV segments more frequent in patients than controls. People with multiple sclerosis had a significantly lower normalized Chao1 diversity than controls did.

This CDR3 is 15 amino acids long. J was trimmed by 4 bases and V by 5 bases; bases with no gene match: 10. Germline V gives CDR1 SGHVS, CDR2 FNYEAQ. Built from TCR beta cDNA, the libraries had unique molecular identifiers in them. One entry per CDR3 protein results from TCRdb running MiXCR on the PCR reads. The sample includes 650,000 to 850,000 distinct CDR3 sequences, under 70% of them seen just once. This clonotype was picked up a small number of times. Its antigen is as yet unknown. The source material was blood. The gene calls are TRBV7-6 and TRBJ1-1; 7 nucleotides agree with TRBD1. This clonotype originated in a girl aged 5 to 17 with multiple sclerosis. CDR3: CASSTRTGYATEAFF. The CDR3 DNA follows: TGTGCCAGCAGCACACGGACAGGCTACGCCACTGAAGCTTTCTTT.